What follows describes a single TCR beta chain. These data come from a study of cytomegalovirus exposure and HLA in healthy donors. Study overall: Clustering assigned approximately 78% of the approximately 390 genotyped donors to the Caucasian-associated ancestry cluster.

The PCR was carried out with 60 Vbeta primers and 13 Jbeta primers. TCRdb's copy holds only in-frame clones and misses some; the assay was immunoSEQ multiplex PCR. The data show fewer than 150,000 clones, more than 70% seen once. The CDR3 is 14 amino acids. Per the germline V gene, CDR1 is SGHTA and CDR2 is FQGNSA. V dropped 3 bases and J dropped 7; count of bases not matched to a gene: 6. The sequenced sample consisted of PBMCs. The receptor was derived from a young woman in good health and CMV-seropositive. This chain joins TRBV7-2 and TRBJ2-1; 7 nucleotides line up with TRBD2. CDR3 bases: TGTGCCAGCAGCTTGAGCGGGACCTTGAATGAGCAGTTCTTC. Residues: CASSLSGTLNEQFF.